Listed here are 16 T cell receptor beta chains from one sample, sequenced in a study of graft-versus-host responses after intestinal transplantation. Clones were sequenced by immunoSEQ multiplex PCR, and TCRdb holds only the in-frame ones, with some missing. The data hold around 69,000 clones, with around 87% observed a single time. Their specific antigens are unknown. The material was unstimulated CD8+ T cells sorted from spleen or lymph node cells, obtained before transplant. Receptors originate from a human donor who was the organ donor for an intestinal transplant.

Worth noting for this clone: The junction departs from germline at one end; a sequencing error may be responsible. The rearrangement uses TRBV29-1 and TRBJ2-2; TRBD1 matches 12 bases. The V gene's germline CDR1 is SQVTM and CDR2 ANQGSEA. There are 14 residues in the CDR3. The DNA of the CDR3 is TGCAGCGTCGAAGGGACAGGGGGCCCCGGGGAGCTGTTTTTT. Protein sequence: CSVEGTGGPGELFF.

In its sample, this clone was seen a few times. The CDR3 nucleotides read TGTGCCAGTAGTTTCGGGCGGGGTGATGGCTACACCTTC. Translated: CASSFGRGDGYTF. This rearrangement joins TRBV19 to TRBJ1-2; D is unclear. V dropped 5 bases and J dropped 6 bases, with 13 bases sitting between them. The V gene's germline CDR1 is LNHDA and CDR2 SQIVND (reference sequence). CDR3 size: 13 residues. Drawing the rest from reference TRBV19 and TRBJ1-2, the complete variable domain is DGGITQSPKYLFRKEGQNVTLSCEQNLNHDAMYWYRQDPGQGLRLIYYSQIVNDFQKGDIAEGYSVSREKKESFPLTVTSAQKNPTAFYLCASSFGRGDGYTFGSGTRLTVV.

The chain has TRBV27 and TRBJ2-2; TRBD1 agrees at 7 bases. This CDR3 comprises 15 residues. The V segment lost 8 bases and the J segment 4 bases; nucleotides outside the gene matches: 10. CDR1 and CDR2 (germline): MNHEY, SMNVEV (reference sequence). CDR3 nucleotide sequence: TGTGCCAGCGGGACAGCTGGGGACGGCACCGGGGAGCTGTTTTTT. Translated: CASGTAGDGTGELFF.

The genes are TRBV5-6 and TRBJ1-1; D remains ambiguous. CDR3 length: 14 residues. V gave up 4 bases and J gave up 3 bases, with 13 bases separating them. Germline V CDR1 and CDR2: SGHDT, YYEEEE. In nucleotides, the CDR3 is TGTGCCAGCAGCCGAACATGGTCTTACACTGAAGCTTTCTTT. Its translation: CASSRTWSYTEAFF.

The chain combines TRBV13 with TRBJ2-1; the D gene is possibly TRBD1 (5 bases). The CDR3 sequence is 12 residues long. Per the germline V gene, CDR1 is PRHDT and CDR2 is FYEKMQ (reference sequence). Deletions cut 5 bases from V and 8 bases from J, with 10 bases between. This chain's CDR3 is CASSQGGDEQFF. In DNA, the CDR3 is TGTGCCAGCAGCCAGGGCGGTGATGAGCAGTTCTTC.

This clone was detected only a few times. V gene TRBV5-4 combines with J gene TRBJ1-6; D gene uncertain. Germline CDR1 SGHNT, CDR2 YYREEE (reference sequence). The CDR3 has 13 amino acids. V lost 0 bases and J lost 9, with 7 bases in between. The CDR3 coding sequence is TGTGCCAGCAGCTTGGAGCTCTTTTCACCCCTCCACTTT. As protein: CASSLELFSPLHF.

This rearrangement joins TRBV29-1 to TRBJ1-2; D is unclear. CDR1 and CDR2 from the germline V gene are SQVTM and ANQGSEA. CDR3 length equals 14 residues. The V gene lost 0 bases and the J gene lost 2 bases, with 10 bases spanning the gap. CDR3 coding DNA: TGCAGCGTTGAAGATCCGAGGCAGAACTATGGCTACACCTTC. Translation: CSVEDPRQNYGYTF.

The chain combines TRBV19 with TRBJ1-2; D gene uncertain. The V end was cut by 7 bases, the J end by 2 bases, with 8 bases between. The CDR3 has 12 amino acids. The germline CDR1 and CDR2 sequences are LNHDA and SQIVND (reference sequence). The CDR3 coding sequence is TGTGCCAGTACCGCGAAGAACTATGGCTACACCTTC. Translation: CASTAKNYGYTF.

This sequence joins TRBV28 and TRBJ2-2, with D possibly being TRBD2 (6 bases). V was cut by 7 bases and J by 3 bases, with 12 bases left in between. Germline V gene lookup returns CDR1 MDHEN and CDR2 SYDVKM. The CDR3 has 14 amino acids. This chain's CDR3 is CASKPGTDTGELFF. The CDR3 region has the DNA TGTGCCAGCAAGCCAGGGACTGACACCGGGGAGCTGTTTTTT.

The V call is TRBV13, the J call TRBJ2-5; 11 positions agree with TRBD2. V dropped 4 bases and J dropped 0; count of bases not matched to a gene: 4. This CDR3 has 16 amino acids. CDR1 PRHDT and CDR2 FYEKMQ come from the germline V gene (reference sequence). The CDR3 protein is CASSYVAGGDQETQYF. CDR3 in DNA: TGTGCCAGCAGCTACGTAGCGGGGGGGGACCAAGAGACCCAGTACTTC.

This chain connects TRBV13 to TRBJ2-3; 8 bases fit TRBD2. The length of the CDR3 is 18 residues. The germline V gene encodes CDR1 PRHDT and CDR2 FYEKMQ (reference sequence). V shed 6 bases and J 3 bases; nucleotides not matched to a gene: 17. DNA of the CDR3: TGTGCCAGCAGTCCGACCCCCGGGGGGGGGTCTAGGACAGATACGCAGTATTTT. Protein sequence: CASSPTPGGGSRTDTQYF.

This chain joins TRBV7-2 and TRBJ2-1, with 10 bases matching TRBD2. This CDR3 region has 15 residues. Germline V gene sequence: CDR1 SGHTA, CDR2 FQGNSA. V trimming: 2 bases; J trimming: 7 bases; junction bases outside the gene matches: 5. The CDR3 sequence is CASSLLAGGKNEQFF. CDR3 bases: TGTGCCAGCAGCTTATTAGCGGGGGGCAAGAATGAGCAGTTCTTC.

V usage is TRBV28 and J usage is TRBJ2-6; D perhaps matches TRBD2 (5 bases). The germline V gene has CDR1 MDHEN and CDR2 SYDVKM. The V and J ends lost 4 bases and 0 bases respectively, with 10 bases between them. The CDR3 is made up of 16 amino acids. The DNA for the CDR3 is TGTGCCAGCAGTTCACTAGGAATCTCTGGGGCCAACGTCCTGACTTTC. Translating it yields CASSSLGISGANVLTF. The full variable domain, its missing parts supplied by reference TRBV28 and TRBJ2-6, is DVKVTQSSRYLVKRTGEKVFLECVQDMDHENMFWYRQDPGLGLRLIYFSYDVKMKEKGDIPEGYSVSREKKERFSLILESASTNQTSMYLCASSSLGISGANVLTFGAGSRLTVL.

For the CDR3, the DNA is TGTGCCAGCCTGGGGGGAGACACGCAGTTCTTC. Amino acids: CASLGGDTQFF. The J gene is TRBJ2-1, the V gene TRBV2; D may be TRBD2 (6 bases). Germline loops: CDR1 SNHLY, CDR2 FYNNEI. Trimming took 8 bases from V and 12 from J, leaving 14 bases between them. CDR3 size: 11 residues.

This clone appeared a single time. The rearrangement joins TRBV6-5 to TRBJ2-4; 9 bases agree with TRBD2. The CDR3 totals 16 residues. The V gene's germline CDR1 is MNHEY and CDR2 SVGAGI. With 3 bases clipped from V and 3 bases from J, the junction kept 6 bases outside the gene matches. CDR3 bases: TGTGCCAGCAGTTATTCGGCTAGCGGGGACAAAAACATTCAGTACTTC. Translated, it gives CASSYSASGDKNIQYF.

The chain combines TRBV28 with TRBJ2-7; D may be TRBD2 (5 bases). This CDR3 contains 16 residues. V shed 3 bases and J shed 0 bases, with 15 bases lying between them. CDR1 and CDR2 (germline): MDHEN, SYDVKM. The DNA of the CDR3 is TGTGCCAGCAGTTTGGGAGTACCACCGAGCTCCTACGAGCAGTACGTC. This translates into CASSLGVPPSSYEQYV.